Reported below is one T cell receptor (beta chain). Its antigen is unidentified. Looked up from germline, CDR1 is MNHNS and CDR2 is SASEGT. The CDR3 covers 15 residues. V lost 5 bases and J lost 2; bases outside the gene matches: 9. TCRbeta library construction was performed incorporating unique molecular identifiers. TCRdb re-analysed the PCR reads in MiXCR, keeping a single row per CDR3 protein. The sample records some 300,000 distinct CDR3 sequences, around a tenth being singletons. The data were taken from a study of T-cell reconstitution after alpha-beta-depleted transplantation in children. Points from the study as a whole: T-cell counts and diversity at one year following transplant were attributed mainly to newly produced T cells.

This rearrangement joins TRBV6-1 to TRBJ2-7, with 7 bases identical to TRBD1. The receptor comes from a boy in the first two years of life with acute myeloid leukemia, due to receive a stem cell transplant. The starting material was PBMCs, obtained before TCRalphabeta/CD19-depleted stem cell transplant. CDR3 loop: CASSRPGQTAYEQYF. The CDR3 coding sequence is TGTGCCAGCAGTAGACCGGGACAGACTGCCTACGAGCAGTACTTC.